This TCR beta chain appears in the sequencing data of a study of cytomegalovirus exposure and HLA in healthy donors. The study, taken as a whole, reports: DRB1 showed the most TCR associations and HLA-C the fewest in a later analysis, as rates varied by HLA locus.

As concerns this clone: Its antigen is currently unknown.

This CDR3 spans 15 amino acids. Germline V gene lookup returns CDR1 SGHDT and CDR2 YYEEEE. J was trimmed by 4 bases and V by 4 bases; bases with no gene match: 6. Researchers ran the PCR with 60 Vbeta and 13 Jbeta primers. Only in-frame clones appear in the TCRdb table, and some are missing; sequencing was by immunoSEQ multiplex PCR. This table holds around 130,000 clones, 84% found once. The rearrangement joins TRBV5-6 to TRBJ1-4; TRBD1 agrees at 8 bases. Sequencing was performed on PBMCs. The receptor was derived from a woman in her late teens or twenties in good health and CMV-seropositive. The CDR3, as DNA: TGTGCCAGCAGCCCCTGGACAGGGAATAATGAAAAACTGTTTTTT. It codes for CASSPWTGNNEKLFF.